The entry below gives a single TCR beta chain sequence along with its context. An end of the junction differs from the germline gene, which may be a read error. Amplified TCR beta CDR3 regions came from RNA transcripts. First-round RT-PCR targeting the TCR CDR3 was performed with the HTBI primer set. TCRdb re-called the multiplex PCR reads through MiXCR, storing one row per CDR3 protein. The sample yields approximately 640,000 distinct CDR3 sequences, 15% to 20% seen once. The data are from a study of T cells in Graves' hyperthyroidism and ophthalmopathy. Germline CDR1 reads LGHDT; CDR2 reads YNNKEL (reference sequence). The CDR3 contains 18 residues.

The specimen sequenced was blood. The V call is TRBV3-1, the J call TRBJ1-5; TRBD1 might be the D (5 bases). The origin of this receptor is a woman in her 30s with Graves' hyperthyroidism. This CDR3 reads CASNQDGGGPYSNQPQHF. Written as DNA, the CDR3 is TGTGCCAGCAACCAAGATGGGGGGGGTCCATATAGCAATCAGCCCCAGCATTTT.